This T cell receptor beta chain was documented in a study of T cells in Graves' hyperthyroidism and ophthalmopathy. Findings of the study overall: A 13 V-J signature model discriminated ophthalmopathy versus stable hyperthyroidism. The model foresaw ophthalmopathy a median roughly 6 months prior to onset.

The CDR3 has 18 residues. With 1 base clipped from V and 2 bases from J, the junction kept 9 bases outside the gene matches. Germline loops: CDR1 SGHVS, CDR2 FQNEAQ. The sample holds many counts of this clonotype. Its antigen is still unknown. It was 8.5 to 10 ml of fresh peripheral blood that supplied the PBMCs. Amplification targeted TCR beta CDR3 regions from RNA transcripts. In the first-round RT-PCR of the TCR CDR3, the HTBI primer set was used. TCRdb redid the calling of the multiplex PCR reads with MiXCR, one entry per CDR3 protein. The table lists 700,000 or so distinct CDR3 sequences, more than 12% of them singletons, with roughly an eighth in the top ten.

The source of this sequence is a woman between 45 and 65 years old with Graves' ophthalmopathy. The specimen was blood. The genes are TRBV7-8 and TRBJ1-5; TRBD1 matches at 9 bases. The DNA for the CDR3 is TGTGCCAGCAGCTTAGTTTCGGAGACAGGGGGTGGCAATCAGCCCCAGCATTTT. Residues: CASSLVSETGGGNQPQHF.